Listed below are T cell receptor beta chains from one sample, sequenced in a study of response to subunit inactivated influenza vaccine. TCRdb re-analysed the RT-PCR reads in MiXCR, keeping a single row per CDR3 protein. The sample has more than 150,000 distinct CDR3 sequences, roughly 8.7% seen once; the top ten hold roughly a tenth. The sample consisted of non-naive T cells sorted from PBMCs, taken on the day of vaccination. These receptors came from a man aged 50-60 years who received an inactivated influenza vaccine. Both conserved end residues are part of each CDR3. The order of the fields is J gene, clone size, D gene, V gene, CDR3 DNA, CDR3 protein. The D gene is left open where the match is weak. The listing skips clone size in some rows; elsewhere it reads once, few, many or a size class.

TRBJ2-5 | few | . | TRBV28 | TGTGCCAGCAGCCCCGACAGACCTCAAGAGACCCAGTACTTC | CASSPDRPQETQYF
TRBJ2-1 | . | TRBD1 | TRBV3-1 | TGTGCCAGCTGCAAAGATCTACCTGGACAGGGGGCGTGGGATGAGCAGTTCTTC | CASCKDLPGQGAWDEQFF
TRBJ1-6 | few | . | TRBV4-1 | TGCGCCAGCAGCCCGGGACCGGTTAATTCACCCCTCCACTTT | CASSPGPVNSPLHF
TRBJ1-3 | . | . | TRBV5-6 | TGTGCCAGCAGCTTGAGGAGGGGAAGAAACACCATATATTTT | CASSLRRGRNTIYF
TRBJ1-3 | many | . | TRBV12-3/TRBV12-4 | TGTGCCAGCAGATCTACAGGGCCTGGAAACACCATATATTTT | CASRSTGPGNTIYF
TRBJ2-7 | many | . | TRBV20-1 | TGCAGCCCCCGTATCGACCCCTCCTACGAGCAGTACTTC | CSPRIDPSYEQYF
TRBJ1-2 | few | TRBD1 | TRBV5-8 | TGTGCCAGCAGCGTGTTCACCTCAAACAGGGGTATCTATGGCTACACCTTC | CASSVFTSNRGIYGYTF
TRBJ2-1 | . | . | TRBV4-3 | TGCGCCAGCAGCCAAGCCACTCGGGAAAGCGAGCAGTTCTTC | CASSQATRESEQFF
TRBJ1-1 | . | . | TRBV7-6 | TGTGCCAGCAGCTTAACGCAGGCAACTGAAGCTTTCTTT | CASSLTQATEAFF
TRBJ2-7 | many | TRBD1 | TRBV4-2 | TGTGCCAGCAGCCATAGCGAGGGGACAGGGGCGGGCGAGCAGTACTTC | CASSHSEGTGAGEQYF
TRBJ2-1 | many | . | TRBV10-3 | TGTGCCATCAGTGAGTACGAGACTTACAATGAGCAGTTCTTC | CAISEYETYNEQFF
TRBJ1-1 | many | TRBD1 | TRBV6-2/TRBV6-3 | TGTGCCAGCAGTCGACTTGGGACAGTCCTTTTTGAAGCTTTCTTT | CASSRLGTVLFEAFF
TRBJ2-1 | few | TRBD2 | TRBV5-1 | TGCGCCAGCAGCTTGCTAGCGGGAGGCCCCCTCAATGAGCAGTTCTTC | CASSLLAGGPLNEQFF
TRBJ2-1 | few | . | TRBV7-9 | TGTGCCAGCAGCCCCCCGGGGGCCAGTCCCTACAATGAGCAGTTCTTC | CASSPPGASPYNEQFF
TRBJ1-6 | many | . | TRBV5-1 | TGCGCCAGCAGCTTAACCGGCCGGCAAGAGTCACCCCTCCACTTT | CASSLTGRQESPLHF
TRBJ2-6 | many | . | TRBV11-2 | TGTGCCAGCAGCAGGCAGACAGGCCCGGGATCTGGGGCCAACGTCCTGACTTTC | CASSRQTGPGSGANVLTF